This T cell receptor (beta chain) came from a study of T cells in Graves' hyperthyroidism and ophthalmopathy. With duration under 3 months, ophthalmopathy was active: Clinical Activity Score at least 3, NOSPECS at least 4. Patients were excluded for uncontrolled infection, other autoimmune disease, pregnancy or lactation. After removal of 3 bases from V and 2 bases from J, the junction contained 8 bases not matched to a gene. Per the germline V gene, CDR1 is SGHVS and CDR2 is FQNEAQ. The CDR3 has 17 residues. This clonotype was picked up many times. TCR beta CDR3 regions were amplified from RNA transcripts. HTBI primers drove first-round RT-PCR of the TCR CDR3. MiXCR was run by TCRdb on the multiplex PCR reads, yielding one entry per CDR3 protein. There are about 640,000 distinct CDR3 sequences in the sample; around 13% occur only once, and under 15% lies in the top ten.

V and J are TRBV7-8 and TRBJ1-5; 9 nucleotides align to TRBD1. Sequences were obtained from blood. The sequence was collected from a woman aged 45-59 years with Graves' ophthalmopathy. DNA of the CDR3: TGTGCCAGCAGCTTGACCGGGACAGGGAAACGCAATCAGCCCCAGCATTTT. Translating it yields CASSLTGTGKRNQPQHF.